The clone carrying this TCR beta chain has a single count. Its cognate antigen is unknown. The normal lung sample lay at least 3 cm, and maximally far, from the tumour. Profiled with immunoSEQ multiplex PCR; TCRdb holds only in-frame clones, not every one. The repertoire has 6,400 or so clones, 71% of them found once; the top ten carry roughly 6.1%. This entry comes from a study of immune cell composition in non-small cell lung cancer. The overall study: Lung adenocarcinoma or squamous carcinoma made up most tumours.

Study results and limitations: Adenocarcinomas with higher top tumour-associated clone frequency had more reactive TILs.

This CDR3 is 14 amino acids long. V lost 5 bases to trimming and J lost 2 bases; unmatched junction nucleotides: 5. Germline V gives CDR1 SGHNT, CDR2 YYREEE (reference sequence). What was sequenced was non-adjacent lung tissue. The clonotype comes from a human donor with non-small cell lung cancer. The chain uses TRBV5-4 and TRBJ1-1; 8 bases align to TRBD1. In DNA, the CDR3 is TGTGCCAGCAGAGGGCAGGGGGCTAACACTGAAGCTTTCTTT. It translates to CASRGQGANTEAFF.